This T cell receptor beta chain stems from a study of blood T cell repertoires in COVID-19 (TCRdb year 2020). Study-wide context: Collaborator samples came from the United States, Italy and Spain and covered acute and convalescent phases of COVID-19. The material from the prospective study consisted of cDNA or gDNA derived from T cells, B-cell-depleted T cells, or PBMCs. The dataset comprised deeply sampled blood TCRbeta repertoires from subjects exposed to, actively infected with, or recovered from COVID-19. The repertoires were made available in a free public database intended to serve as a resource for research on the immune response to SARS-CoV-2. Samples came from the ongoing ImmuneRACE study (first 160 participants) plus 1,254 subjects from 6 global collaborators. The sample metadata nearly always contained a de-identified subject ID, COVID-19 status, age in years and sex. HLA class I and class II types, where available, came from metadata supplied by the sample provider rather than from assay-based typing. Study-wide findings and limitations: How much clinical and demographic metadata was included differed by source and by participant, and the metadata was provided uncurated.

Comment on this clone: The clone's antigen remains unknown. The sample holds no much larger clone one base away, and base qualities are not on file.

The collaborating institutions used their own protocols to collect whole blood in K2EDTA tubes. For TCRbeta analysis, collaborators shipped samples as frozen whole blood, isolated PBMCs, or DNA extracted from either of those sample types. TCRbeta CDR3 regions were amplified from genomic DNA using the immunoSEQ Assay, a bias-controlled multiplex PCR. The authors processed their data as follows. Within the assay, amplification of reference gene primers was used to estimate how many nucleated cells each sample contained. To quantify the absolute abundance of each unique TCRbeta CDR3 rearrangement, sequence reads were collapsed and filtered. For each sample, productive Simpson clonality was calculated as the square root of Simpson's diversity index across productive rearrangements. Sourced from immuneACCESS, this table was stored by TCRdb with only in-frame sequences that have V and J called. A share of the clones is absent; for the studies checked, an unresolved V gene accounts for under half, and the remainder has no known explanation. V and J calls and clone size are those listed in that table; D and trimming were worked out from the DNA. Across this sample there are approximately 250,000 clones, with about 89% seen only once. The ten largest clones take up over 8% of the sample.

V lost 4 bases and J lost 1 base; the stretch between them is 16 bases long. The cysteine opens and the phenylalanine closes a CDR3 of 16 amino acids. The only DNA kept is the CDR3, 48 bases in frame from the first base. For CDR1 and CDR2, the germline V gene (reference sequence) lists LGHDT and YNNKEL. The receptor was isolated from a man aged 35 to 55 with active or convalescent COVID-19. The rearrangement joined TRBV3-1 (or the pseudogene TRBV3-2) to TRBJ1-1, with a tentative D gene TRBD1 over 5 matching bases. The sequenced sample consisted of peripheral blood. The nucleotides are TGTGCCAGCAGCCCAACCCTGGGCGGGGCGAACACTGAAGCTTTCTTT. The encoded protein is CASSPTLGGANTEAFF.